This T cell receptor (beta chain) originates from a study of blood T cell repertoires in COVID-19. Per the study methods: For nucleated cells, counts were estimated from reference gene primer amplification. Sequencing was performed with immunoSEQ multiplex PCR; in TCRdb, only in-frame clones are kept and a portion is missing. Clonal size and the V and J genes are those of that table, whereas D and trimming came from the DNA. The table includes 150,000 to 180,000 clones, roughly 83% detected once. After removal of 4 bases from V and 0 bases from J, the junction contained 6 bases not matched to a gene. CDR3 length: 16 residues. Germline V gene lookup returns CDR1 LNHDA and CDR2 SQIVND (reference sequence).

The TCR originated in a woman in her fifties or sixties with COVID-19, enrolled during active disease. Sequencing was performed on peripheral blood. The chain couples TRBV19 to TRBJ2-7; 10 nucleotides align to TRBD2. The CDR3 nucleotides are TGTGCCAGTAGTACTGGACTAGCGGCACACTCCTACGAGCAGTACTTC. Translated, it gives CASSTGLAAHSYEQYF.